A single sample gave rise to the 26 T cell receptor beta chains below, sequenced in a study of post-analysis software for immune sequencing data (dated by TCRdb to about 2015). The investigation overall reported the following: Significantly higher frequencies in patients than in controls were found for five or six TRBV segments, including TRBV5-6, TRBV5-1 and TRBV20-1.

No antigen has been identified for these receptors. Library preparation was by PCR. Sequencing used an Illumina HiSeq 2500. Unique molecular identifiers were incorporated into TCR beta cDNA libraries to reduce PCR and sequencing biases. Through fastp at Q25 and MiXCR, TCRdb rebuilt clones from the public reads, retaining in-frame beta chains. Every distinct CDR3 protein forms one entry, paired with its most common genes and DNA. This sample lists about 770,000 distinct CDR3 sequences; about 43% were detected once. The ten largest make up just under 5% of the sample. Sample: blood. Receptors originate from a girl between 10 and 17 years old with multiple sclerosis.

The chain carries TRBV7-2 and TRBJ2-5; weak D call: TRBD2 (6 bases). The germline gives CDR1 SGHTA, CDR2 FQGNSA. Trimming removed 3 bases from V and 0 bases from J, with 17 bases in between. The CDR3 extends over 17 amino acids. CDR3 DNA: TGTGCCAGCAGCTTCCAATGGGGTGGGAGGTACCAAGAGACCCAGTACTTC. This translates into CASSFQWGGRYQETQYF.

The rearrangement uses TRBV7-9 and TRBJ2-3; 10 bases fit TRBD2. The junction had 3 bases not matched to a gene; V was cut back by 4 bases and J by 2 bases. The CDR3 contains 15 residues. CDR1 and CDR2 from the germline V gene are SEHNR and FQNEAQ (reference sequence). DNA of the CDR3: TGTGCCAGCAGCTCTAGCGGGAGAACCACAGATACGCAGTATTTT. Protein product: CASSSSGRTTDTQYF.

In this sample, this clonotype turned up once. This chain links TRBV6-5 with TRBJ1-5; 7 bases align to TRBD1. Trimming took 6 bases from V and 11 from J; bases not matched to a gene: 10. Germline V gene data show CDR1 as MNHEY and CDR2 as SVGAGI. This CDR3 has 13 residues. CDR3 loop: CASSGRGSRSQHF. In DNA, the CDR3 is TGTGCCAGCAGCGGCAGGGGGAGTAGGTCCCAGCATTTT.

The chain employs TRBV28 and TRBJ2-1; 9 bases line up with TRBD1. Germline CDR1 MDHEN, CDR2 SYDVKM. This CDR3 comprises 15 residues. J lost 7 bases, V lost 3 bases, and 7 bases had no gene match. The CDR3 here is CASSFRDRDLNEQFF. The CDR3 DNA follows: TGTGCCAGCAGTTTTAGGGACAGGGACTTGAATGAGCAGTTCTTC.

This clonotype appeared a few times. V is TRBV19 and J is TRBJ1-5, with a weak D call TRBD1 (6 bases). V lost 3 bases to trimming and J lost 0 bases, with 18 bases between them. Germline V gene lookup returns CDR1 LNHDA and CDR2 SQIVND (reference sequence). CDR3 length equals 18 residues. The CDR3 reads CASSIEGQLAYSNQPQHF. The CDR3 coding sequence is TGTGCCAGTAGTATTGAGGGACAACTCGCCTATAGCAATCAGCCCCAGCATTTT.

The chain employs TRBV29-1 and TRBJ2-7; D may be TRBD2 (6 bases). The CDR3 runs to 13 residues. Trimming left V 5 bases short and J 4 bases short, with 15 bases between. Germline loops: CDR1 SQVTM, CDR2 ANQGSEA. The CDR3 coding sequence is TGCAGCGTTTGTTTGTCAGGGACTTACGAGCAGTACTTC. Protein: CSVCLSGTYEQYF.

This chain connects TRBV7-8 to TRBJ1-3; no clear D. Germline CDR1 and CDR2: SGHVS and FQNEAQ. The CDR3 consists of 18 residues. The V gene lost 2 bases and the J gene lost 0 bases, with 17 bases spanning the gap. The CDR3 sequence is CASSLYLGGQRSGNTIYF. The CDR3 nucleotides read TGTGCCAGCAGCTTATATCTCGGCGGGCAGCGCTCTGGAAACACCATATATTTT.

This chain connects TRBV29-1 to TRBJ2-6; D is undetermined. The CDR3 consists of 14 residues. Trimming removed 4 bases at V and 0 bases at J, with 7 bases between. Per germline, CDR1 SQVTM and CDR2 ANQGSEA. CDR3 DNA: TGCAGCGTTGCGGTCGGCTCTGGGGCCAACGTCCTGACTTTC. Its protein product is CSVAVGSGANVLTF.

This clonotype has just a few counts. The chain uses TRBV5-5 and TRBJ2-7; 9 nucleotides line up with TRBD1. This CDR3 has 15 residues. Germline CDR1 is SGHKS and CDR2 is YYEKEE (reference sequence). J was trimmed by 1 base and V by 8 bases; bases with no gene match: 10. CDR3 region: CASSRTGAESYEQYF. CDR3 nucleotides: TGTGCCAGTTCCAGGACAGGGGCAGAATCCTACGAGCAGTACTTC.

The V and J genes are TRBV29-1 and TRBJ1-2; D possibly corresponds to TRBD1 (5 bases). CDR3 size: 13 residues. Trimming stripped 6 bases from V and 1 base from J, with 12 bases between. Per germline, CDR1 SQVTM and CDR2 ANQGSEA. In nucleotides, the CDR3 is TGCAGCGTCCCTCAGGGCGGTAACTATGGCTACACCTTC. This gives the protein CSVPQGGNYGYTF. The whole variable domain, filled in from reference TRBV29-1 and TRBJ1-2, reads SAVISQKPSRDICQRGTSLTIQCQVDSQVTMMFWYRQQPGQSLTLIATANQGSEATYESGFVIDKFPISRPNLTFSTLTVSNMSPEDSSIYLCSVPQGGNYGYTFGSGTRLTVV.

The chain carries TRBV28 and TRBJ1-2; D is possibly TRBD1 (5 bases). With 1 base removed from V and 1 base from J, the gap between germline ends came to 13 bases. The CDR3 covers 16 residues. Per germline, CDR1 MDHEN and CDR2 SYDVKM. The CDR3 coding sequence is TGTGCCAGCAGTTTATACAACGGGGGATATAACTATGGCTACACCTTC. Its protein is CASSLYNGGYNYGYTF.

This clonotype was detected only a few times. Here the CDR3 reads CSVALLSGEATQYF. The CDR3, as DNA: TGCAGCGTTGCCCTCTTGTCCGGGGAGGCGACCCAGTACTTC. The V and J genes are TRBV29-1 and TRBJ2-5, with D perhaps matching TRBD2 (6 bases). Trimming cost V 4 bases and J 7 bases, with 19 bases left between them. Germline V gene sequence: CDR1 SQVTM, CDR2 ANQGSEA. The CDR3 is 14 residues long.

This clonotype was seen a handful of times. An end of the junction does not agree with germline; a read error may underlie this. The rearrangement links TRBV29-1 to TRBJ2-7; 7 nucleotides line up with TRBD2. CDR3 length: 15 residues. Germline lookup yields CDR1 SQVTM and CDR2 ANQGSEA. CDR3 region: CSVEGTTESSYEQYF. The CDR3 coding sequence is TGCAGCGTGGAAGGGACTACCGAAAGCTCCTACGAGCAGTACTTC.

This CDR3 is CASSAGTAIQPQHF. In nucleotides, the CDR3 is TGTGCCAGCAGTGCCGGGACGGCTATTCAGCCCCAGCATTTT. The gene calls are TRBV2 and TRBJ1-5; weak D call: TRBD1 (5 bases). The germline V gene has CDR1 SNHLY and CDR2 FYNNEI. V dropped 4 bases and J dropped 6 bases, with 13 bases sitting between them. The CDR3 runs to 14 residues.

This clonotype was seen more than once but under ten times. The J gene is TRBJ2-1, the V gene TRBV19, with 10 bases matching TRBD1. The CDR3 has 18 amino acids. V lost 4 bases to trimming and J lost 5 bases; unmatched junction nucleotides: 14. Germline assignment: CDR1 LNHDA and CDR2 SQIVND (reference sequence). The CDR3: CASSRRQGAAGAHNEQFF. CDR3 coding DNA: TGTGCCAGTAGTAGAAGACAGGGGGCCGCGGGCGCCCACAATGAGCAGTTCTTC.

This chain connects TRBV20-1 to TRBJ2-1; D is tentatively TRBD1 or TRBD2 (8 bases each). The CDR3 runs to 22 residues. Per the germline V gene, CDR1 is DFQATT and CDR2 is SNEGSKA (reference sequence). The V gene lost 3 bases and the J gene lost 7 bases, with 40 bases spanning the gap. CDR3 DNA: TGCAGTGCTAGGGGTTCACGCTACAGGGGGATCTTAGCGGGACGGATAGGTAATGAGCAGTTCTTC. It codes for CSARGSRYRGILAGRIGNEQFF.

The V and J genes are TRBV29-1 and TRBJ2-1, with D hard to call. The DNA end lines up better with TRBJ2-7; the J call may be wrong. Germline loops: CDR1 SQVTM, CDR2 ANQGSEA. The CDR3 runs to 14 residues. In nucleotides, the CDR3 is TGCAGCGTTGATAGTGTGGGTTCAGCTGCCGAGCAGTACTTC. It is translated as CSVDSVGSAAEQYF.

CDR3 protein: CASSSGIGEQYF. DNA of the CDR3: TGTGCCAGCAGCTCAGGGATCGGCGAGCAGTACTTC. The genes are TRBV11-2 and TRBJ2-7, with D maybe TRBD1 (5 bases). The CDR3 has 12 amino acids. Germline V gives CDR1 SGHAT, CDR2 FQNNGV. Trimming left V 4 bases short and J 6 bases short, with 10 bases between.

This clonotype was observed a few times. The chain is built from TRBV20-1 and TRBJ2-5, with D perhaps being TRBD1 or TRBD2 (5 bases each). The CDR3 has 11 residues. V shed 6 bases and J shed 11 bases, with 16 bases lying between them. In germline, CDR1 is DFQATT, CDR2 SNEGSKA (reference sequence). The CDR3 spells CSAPGSWGQYF. CDR3 nucleotide sequence: TGCAGTGCCCCAGGCAGCTGGGGGCAGTACTTC.

The rearrangement links TRBV13 to TRBJ2-7, with 8 bases lining up with TRBD1. V was pared by 4 bases and J by 0 bases, with 8 bases of the junction left unmatched. Germline V gives CDR1 PRHDT, CDR2 FYEKMQ (reference sequence). This CDR3 is 16 amino acids long. CDR3 DNA sequence: TGTGCCAGCAGCTCAGGGACAGGCGTAGCCTCCTACGAGCAGTACTTC. It yields the protein CASSSGTGVASYEQYF.

This clonotype has only a few counts. The chain recombines TRBV10-3 with TRBJ2-5; either TRBD1 or TRBD2 may supply D (5 bases each). The CDR3 is 11 residues long. Germline V lookup: CDR1 ENHRY, CDR2 SYGVKD. The V end was cut by 10 bases, the J end by 5 bases, with 11 bases between. Here the CDR3 reads CATRGDETQYF. The CDR3 nucleotides are TGTGCCACCCGAGGGGATGAGACCCAGTACTTC.

The chain combines TRBV3-1 with TRBJ1-2; TRBD1 might be the D (5 bases). Germline CDR1 is LGHDT and CDR2 is YNNKEL (reference sequence). The CDR3 extends over 14 amino acids. V was shortened by 4 bases and J by 7 bases, with 16 bases between the two germline ends. The CDR3 DNA reads as TGTGCCAGCAGCCCGGGACGGGGCGCTTTTGGCTACACCTTC. The encoded protein is CASSPGRGAFGYTF.

Regarding this clonotype: Mismatch with germline at one junction end may stem from a read error. The chain employs TRBV29-1 and TRBJ2-1; possible D gene TRBD2, 5 bases. Per the germline V gene, CDR1 is SQVTM and CDR2 is ANQGSEA. The CDR3 loop spans 16 amino acids. CDR3 residues: CSVEGTPTIVYIEQFF. The CDR3 DNA sequence: TGCAGCGTTGAAGGGACTCCTACCATCGTGTACATTGAGCAGTTCTTC.

This rearrangement joins TRBV16 to TRBJ2-1; 12 nucleotides agree with TRBD2. The CDR3 loop spans 16 amino acids. Germline CDR1 reads KGHSY; CDR2 reads FQNENV. The V and J ends lost 4 bases and 10 bases, in that order; junction bases with no gene match: 11. The CDR3, as DNA: TGTGCCAGCAGCCCCCCGACTAGCGGGGGTATAGTGGAGCAGTTCTTC. Encoded protein: CASSPPTSGGIVEQFF.

The rearrangement uses TRBV5-1 and TRBJ2-5; 8 bases fit TRBD1. The CDR3 runs 15 residues. Germline trimming cut 0 bases from V and 13 bases from J; bases unmatched to any gene: 14. Looked up from germline, CDR1 is SGHRS and CDR2 is YFSETQ. CDR3: CASSLGTGNFNERYF. Here the CDR3 DNA reads TGCGCCAGCAGCTTGGGGACAGGGAATTTTAACGAGCGGTACTTC.

The chain couples TRBV27 to TRBJ2-3, with 12 bases fitting TRBD2. CDR1 MNHEY and CDR2 SMNVEV come from the germline V gene (reference sequence). The J segment lost 5 bases and the V segment lost 5 bases, leaving 11 bases of the junction unmatched. This CDR3 has 17 amino acids. The CDR3, as DNA: TGTGCCAGCAGTCCTCGACTAGCGGGAGCCAGTCGAGATACGCAGTATTTT. Residues: CASSPRLAGASRDTQYF.